This T cell receptor (beta chain) was retrieved from a study of CD8 T cells in ankylosing spondylitis. Regarding the study as a whole: Typical of ankylosing spondylitis blood, it appeared, was a TCR beta motif of eight highly homologous variants.

This clonotype was seen only a few times. Its antigen is unknown. TCRdb called the 5' RACE reads again in MiXCR, with one record for every CDR3 protein. The sample holds approximately 550,000 distinct CDR3 sequences; about 12% are singletons and the top ten take about 6.8%. J gave up 7 bases and V 0 bases, and 13 bases lay outside the gene matches. The CDR3 consists of 17 residues. Looked up from germline, CDR1 is SGHRS and CDR2 is YFSETQ. The TCR originated in a male donor with ankylosing spondylitis. Sequencing input: blood, either unsorted or a sorted T cell fraction (not recorded which). This chain links TRBV5-1 with TRBJ2-5; 9 bases agree with TRBD1. For the CDR3, the DNA is TGCGCCAGCAGCTTGGTCCCCGGGACAGGGCCTCGGGCGACCCAGTACTTC. Translation: CASSLVPGTGPRATQYF.